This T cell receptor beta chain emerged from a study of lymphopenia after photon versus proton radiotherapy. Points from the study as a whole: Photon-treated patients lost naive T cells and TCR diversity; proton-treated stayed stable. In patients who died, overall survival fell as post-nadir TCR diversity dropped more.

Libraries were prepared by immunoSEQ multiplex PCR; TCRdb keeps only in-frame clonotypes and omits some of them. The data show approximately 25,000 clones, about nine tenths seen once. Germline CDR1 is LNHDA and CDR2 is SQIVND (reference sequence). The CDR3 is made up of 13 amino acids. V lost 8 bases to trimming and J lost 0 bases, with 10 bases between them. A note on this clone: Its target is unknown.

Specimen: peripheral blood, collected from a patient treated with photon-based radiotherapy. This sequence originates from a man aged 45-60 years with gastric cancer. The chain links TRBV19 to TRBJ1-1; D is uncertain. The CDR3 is CASASTLNTEAFF. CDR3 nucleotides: TGTGCCAGTGCCTCGACTCTGAACACTGAAGCTTTCTTT.